The 5 T cell receptor beta chains reported below all come from one sample, sequenced in a study of cytomegalovirus exposure and HLA in healthy donors. Only in-frame clones appear in the TCRdb table, and some are missing; sequencing was by immunoSEQ multiplex PCR. The table lists over 250,000 clones, 65% to 90% of them singletons. The sequencing input was PBMCs. Every receptor here comes from a woman aged 18-29 years in good health and CMV-seronegative.

The chain employs TRBV4-1 and TRBJ1-1; TRBD1 agrees at 7 bases. This CDR3 is 15 amino acids long. J was trimmed by 1 base and V by 4 bases; bases with no gene match: 6. In germline, CDR1 is MGHRA, CDR2 YSYEKL. The CDR3 DNA follows: TGCGCCAGCAGCCTTAATACAGGGGCGAACACTGAAGCTTTCTTT. It codes for CASSLNTGANTEAFF.

The V call is TRBV10-3, the J call TRBJ2-5, with 10 bases identical to TRBD1. The CDR3 loop spans 15 amino acids. V dropped 1 base and J dropped 3; count of bases not matched to a gene: 2. Germline loops: CDR1 ENHRY, CDR2 SYGVKD. In DNA, the CDR3 is TGTGCCATCAGTGAGTGGGACAGGGGAAAAGAGACCCAGTACTTC. It is translated as CAISEWDRGKETQYF.

V is TRBV4-1 and J is TRBJ1-6; D may be TRBD1 (6 bases). Trimming took off 3 bases at V and 10 bases at J, with 16 bases between the two ends. From germline, CDR1 is MGHRA and CDR2 YSYEKL. This CDR3 contains 15 residues. The CDR3 protein is CASSQFTGPGSPLHF. The CDR3 coding sequence is TGCGCCAGCAGCCAGTTTACAGGGCCGGGCTCACCCCTCCACTTT.

The chain links TRBV10-1 to TRBJ2-2, with TRBD2 identical over 8 bases. The germline gives CDR1 WNHNN, CDR2 SYGVQD (reference sequence). The V and J ends lost 5 bases and 2 bases, in that order; junction bases with no gene match: 4. This CDR3 region has 15 residues. For the CDR3, the DNA is TGCGCCAGCAGTTTTAGCGGGGCAAACACCGGGGAGCTGTTTTTT. It specifies CASSFSGANTGELFF.

CDR3: CASTLTLQETQYF. DNA for the CDR3: TGTGCCAGCACTTTGACTTTACAAGAGACCCAGTACTTC. This chain joins TRBV6-1 and TRBJ2-5; no clear D gene. V was trimmed by 7 bases and J by 2 bases, leaving 11 bases between them. The CDR3 runs to 13 residues. Germline values: CDR1 MNHNS, CDR2 SASEGT.